A selection of T cell receptor beta chains follows, all from one sample in a study of blood T cell repertoires in COVID-19. The method was immunoSEQ multiplex PCR; TCRdb's version includes in-frame clones alone and lacks a portion of them. The sample includes 320,000 or so clones, roughly 85% of them seen just once. Sequencing was performed on PBMCs or T cells enriched from blood (not recorded which). These receptors came from a woman in her 30s who had been exposed to COVID-19. CDR3s include the opening cysteine and the closing phenylalanine or tryptophan. D genes are given only for firm matches. Expanded clones get a size class; other rows say once, few or many, or leave the size out.

>TRBJ2-2|TRBD2|TRBV12-3/TRBV12-4|-
CASSRLARELFF
TGTGCCAGCAGTCGACTAGCTAGGGAGCTGTTTTTT
>TRBJ1-5|-|TRBV19|-
CASSTQDSLQHF
TGTGCCAGTAGTACGCAGGACAGTCTCCAGCATTTT
>TRBJ2-2|-|TRBV5-4|-
CASSPLQGSTGELFF
TGTGCCAGCAGTCCATTACAGGGTTCTACCGGGGAGCTGTTTTTT
>TRBJ2-3|-|TRBV9|-
CASSPDGGGLLGTQYF
TGTGCCAGCAGCCCCGACGGCGGGGGCCTTCTCGGTACGCAGTATTTT
>TRBJ2-3|-|TRBV12-3/TRBV12-4|-
CASSFNTDTQYF
TGTGCCAGCAGTTTCAACACAGATACGCAGTATTTT
>TRBJ2-2|TRBD1|TRBV7-3|-
CASSFTAGGIGELFF
TGTGCCAGCAGCTTCACGGCAGGGGGCATCGGGGAGCTGTTTTTT
>TRBJ1-1|-|TRBV5-1|once
CASSWSRDGTGFEAFF
TGCGCCAGCAGCTGGTCTAGAGACGGCACAGGGTTTGAAGCTTTCTTT
>TRBJ2-1|TRBD1|TRBV7-2|-
CASSRGQGVYNEQFF
TGTGCCAGCAGCCGGGGACAGGGGGTGTACAATGAGCAGTTCTTC
>TRBJ2-5|-|TRBV13|-
CASSSIDRLYQETQYF
TGTGCCAGCAGCTCAATCGACAGGTTGTACCAAGAGACCCAGTACTTC
>TRBJ1-1|-|TRBV7-9|-
CASSFDGAVEAFF
TGTGCCAGCAGCTTCGACGGCGCGGTCGAAGCTTTCTTT